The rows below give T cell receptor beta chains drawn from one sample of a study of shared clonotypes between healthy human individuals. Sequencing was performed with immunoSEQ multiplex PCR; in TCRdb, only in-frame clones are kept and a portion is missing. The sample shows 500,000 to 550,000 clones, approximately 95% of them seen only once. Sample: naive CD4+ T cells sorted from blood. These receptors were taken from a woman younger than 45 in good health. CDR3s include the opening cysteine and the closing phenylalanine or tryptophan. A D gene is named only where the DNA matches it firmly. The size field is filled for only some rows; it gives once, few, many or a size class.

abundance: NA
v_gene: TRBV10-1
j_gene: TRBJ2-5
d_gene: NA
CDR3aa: CASSVGQSQETQYF
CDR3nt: TGCGCCAGTTCCGTTGGACAGTCCCAAGAGACCCAGTACTTC

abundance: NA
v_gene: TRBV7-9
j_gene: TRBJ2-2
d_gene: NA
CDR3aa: CASVGGAGELFF
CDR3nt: TGTGCCAGCGTGGGCGGGGCCGGGGAGCTGTTTTTT

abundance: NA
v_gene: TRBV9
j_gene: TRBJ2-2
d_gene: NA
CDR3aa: CASSVAGIMAGELFF
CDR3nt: TGTGCCAGCAGCGTCGCAGGGATAATGGCCGGGGAGCTGTTTTTT

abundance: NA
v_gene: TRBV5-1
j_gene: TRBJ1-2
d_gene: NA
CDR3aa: CASSLGDDNYGYTF
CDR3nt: TGCGCCAGCAGCTTGGGGGATGATAACTATGGCTACACCTTC

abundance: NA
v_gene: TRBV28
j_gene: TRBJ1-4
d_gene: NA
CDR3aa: CASSPTLWGGEKLFF
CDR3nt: TGTGCCAGCAGTCCCACCCTGTGGGGGGGTGAAAAACTGTTTTTT

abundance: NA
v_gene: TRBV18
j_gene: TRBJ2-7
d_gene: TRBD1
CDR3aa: CASSPLGQGNHEQYF
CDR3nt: TGTGCCAGCTCACCCTTGGGACAGGGAAACCACGAGCAGTACTTC

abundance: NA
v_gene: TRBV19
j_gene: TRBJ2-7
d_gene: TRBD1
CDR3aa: CASSSRDRGLLHEQYF
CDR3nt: TGTGCCAGTAGTTCCCGGGACAGGGGGCTTCTCCACGAGCAGTACTTC

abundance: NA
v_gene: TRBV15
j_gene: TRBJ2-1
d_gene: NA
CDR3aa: CATSREGTLYDNEQFF
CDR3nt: TGTGCCACCAGCAGAGAGGGGACCCTATATGACAATGAGCAGTTCTTC

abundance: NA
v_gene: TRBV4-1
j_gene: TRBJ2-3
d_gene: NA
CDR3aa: CASSPNGREQDTQYF
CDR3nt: TGCGCCAGCAGCCCTAACGGCCGGGAACAAGATACGCAGTATTTT

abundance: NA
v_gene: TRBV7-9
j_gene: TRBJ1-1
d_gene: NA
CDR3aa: CASSPRWEGLGEAFF
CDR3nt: TGTGCCAGCAGCCCCCGGTGGGAGGGTTTGGGTGAAGCTTTCTTT

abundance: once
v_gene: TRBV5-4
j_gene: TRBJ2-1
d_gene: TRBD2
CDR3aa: CASRSQRGSGYEQFF
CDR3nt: TGTGCCAGCAGGAGCCAGCGGGGAAGTGGGTATGAGCAGTTCTTC

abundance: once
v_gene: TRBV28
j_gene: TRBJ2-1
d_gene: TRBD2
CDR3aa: CASSPAPSGRTEQFF
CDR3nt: TGTGCCAGCAGCCCCGCCCCTAGCGGGAGGACTGAGCAGTTCTTC

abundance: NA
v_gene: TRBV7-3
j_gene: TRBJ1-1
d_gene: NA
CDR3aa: CASSLTGETVNTEAFF
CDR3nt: TGTGCCAGCAGCTTAACTGGGGAAACAGTGAACACTGAAGCTTTCTTT

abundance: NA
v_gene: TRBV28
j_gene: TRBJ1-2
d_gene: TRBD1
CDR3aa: CASRKQGVDGYTF
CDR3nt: TGTGCCAGCAGAAAACAGGGGGTAGATGGCTACACCTTC

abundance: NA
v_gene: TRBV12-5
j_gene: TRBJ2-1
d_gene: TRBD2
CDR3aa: CASGLEGKVAGNEQFF
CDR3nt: TGTGCTAGTGGTTTGGAAGGAAAGGTAGCGGGCAATGAGCAGTTCTTC

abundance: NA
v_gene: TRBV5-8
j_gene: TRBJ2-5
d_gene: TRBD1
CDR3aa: CASNPRTGEGTQYF
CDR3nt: TGTGCCAGCAACCCTCGGACAGGGGAGGGGACCCAGTACTTC

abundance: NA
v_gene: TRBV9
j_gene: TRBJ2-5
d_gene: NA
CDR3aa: CASSAEFGTQYF
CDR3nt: TGTGCCAGCAGCGCCGAGTTCGGGACCCAGTACTTC

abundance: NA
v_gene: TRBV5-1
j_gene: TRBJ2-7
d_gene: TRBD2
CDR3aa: CASSIGTSGRTGEQYF
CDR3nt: TGCGCCAGCAGCATCGGGACTAGCGGGAGAACCGGGGAGCAGTACTTC

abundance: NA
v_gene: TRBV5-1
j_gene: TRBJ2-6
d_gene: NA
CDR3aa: CASSSQVQKYSGANVLTF
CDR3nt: TGCGCCAGCAGCTCACAGGTACAGAAGTACTCTGGGGCCAACGTCCTGACTTTC

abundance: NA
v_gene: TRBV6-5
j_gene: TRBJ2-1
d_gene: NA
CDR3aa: CASSKYPDSHNEQFF
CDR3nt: TGTGCCAGCAGTAAATATCCGGACAGTCACAATGAGCAGTTCTTC

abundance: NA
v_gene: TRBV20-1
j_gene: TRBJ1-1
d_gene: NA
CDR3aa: CVLEKNTEAFF
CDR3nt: TGCGTTCTGGAAAAGAACACTGAAGCTTTCTTT

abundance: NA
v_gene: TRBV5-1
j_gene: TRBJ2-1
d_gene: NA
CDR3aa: CASSLIRLNEQFF
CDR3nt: TGCGCCAGCAGCTTAATACGGTTAAATGAGCAGTTCTTC

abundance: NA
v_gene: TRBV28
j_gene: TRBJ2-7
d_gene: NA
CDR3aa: CASSLRSYYEQYF
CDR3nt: TGTGCCAGCAGTTTACGCTCGTACTACGAGCAGTACTTC

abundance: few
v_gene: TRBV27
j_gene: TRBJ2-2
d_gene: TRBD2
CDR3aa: CASRTSPGELFF
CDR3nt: TGTGCCAGCCGGACTAGCCCCGGGGAGCTGTTTTTT

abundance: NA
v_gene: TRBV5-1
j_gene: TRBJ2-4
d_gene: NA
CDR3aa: CASSRQGQNIQYF
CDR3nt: TGCGCCAGCAGCCGCCAGGGCCAAAACATTCAGTACTTC

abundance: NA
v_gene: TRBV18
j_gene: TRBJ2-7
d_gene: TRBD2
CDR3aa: CASSPILAGPSYEQYF
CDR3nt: TGTGCCAGCTCACCCATTCTAGCGGGGCCCTCCTACGAGCAGTACTTC

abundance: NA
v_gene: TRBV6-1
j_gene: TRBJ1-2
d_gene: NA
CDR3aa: CASSEERDGRGGYTF
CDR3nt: TGTGCCAGCAGTGAAGAGAGGGACGGTCGAGGTGGCTACACCTTC

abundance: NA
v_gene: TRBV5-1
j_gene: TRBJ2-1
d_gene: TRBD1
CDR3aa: CASSPGTGVSGSSNEQFF
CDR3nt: TGCGCCAGCAGCCCCGGGACAGGGGTATCTGGGTCGTCCAATGAGCAGTTCTTC

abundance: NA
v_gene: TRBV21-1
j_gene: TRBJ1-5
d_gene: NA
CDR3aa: CASSKKQVPSIPSEPQHF
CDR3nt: TGTGCCAGCAGCAAAAAACAGGTACCTTCTATACCATCAGAGCCCCAGCATTTT

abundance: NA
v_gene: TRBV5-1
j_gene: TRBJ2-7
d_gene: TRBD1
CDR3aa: CASRLLDTGAYEQYF
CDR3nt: TGCGCCAGCAGACTACTTGATACAGGGGCCTACGAGCAGTACTTC

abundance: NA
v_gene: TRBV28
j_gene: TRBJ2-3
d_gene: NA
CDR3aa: CASSYGGLTGGPTDTQYF
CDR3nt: TGTGCCAGCAGTTATGGGGGGCTAACGGGAGGCCCCACAGATACGCAGTATTTT

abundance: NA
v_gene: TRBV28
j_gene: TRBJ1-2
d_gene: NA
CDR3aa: CASSLGWGNYGYTF
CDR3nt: TGTGCCAGCAGTCTCGGGTGGGGGAACTATGGCTACACCTTC

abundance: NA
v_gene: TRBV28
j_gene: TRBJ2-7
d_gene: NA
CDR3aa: CASSLSGNGYEQYF
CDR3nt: TGTGCCAGCAGTTTATCAGGGAACGGCTACGAGCAGTACTTC

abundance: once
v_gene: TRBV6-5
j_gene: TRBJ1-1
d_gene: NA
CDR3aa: CASNSGGMAYTEAFF
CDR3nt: TGTGCCAGCAATTCGGGTGGTATGGCGTACACTGAAGCTTTCTTT

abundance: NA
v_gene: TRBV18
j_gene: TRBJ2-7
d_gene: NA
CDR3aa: CASSPMVGVRGTYEQYF
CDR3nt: TGTGCCAGCTCCCCGATGGTCGGGGTTCGGGGTACCTACGAGCAGTACTTC

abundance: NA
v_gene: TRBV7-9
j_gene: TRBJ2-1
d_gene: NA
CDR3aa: CASSSNEQFF
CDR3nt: TGTGCCAGCAGCTCCAATGAGCAGTTCTTC

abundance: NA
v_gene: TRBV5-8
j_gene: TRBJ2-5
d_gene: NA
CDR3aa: CAGAGYQETQYF
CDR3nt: TGTGCCGGGGCTGGGTACCAAGAGACCCAGTACTTC

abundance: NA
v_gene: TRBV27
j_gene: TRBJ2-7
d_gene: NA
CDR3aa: CASSLSPEGTYEQYF
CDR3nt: TGTGCCAGCAGTTTATCCCCAGAAGGAACCTACGAGCAGTACTTC

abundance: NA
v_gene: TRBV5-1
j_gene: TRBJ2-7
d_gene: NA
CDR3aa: CASTLEAGPIYEQYF
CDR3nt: TGCGCCAGCACCCTTGAGGCGGGGCCTATCTACGAGCAGTACTTC

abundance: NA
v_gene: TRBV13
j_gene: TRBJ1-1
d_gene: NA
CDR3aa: CASSTHRGLNTEAFF
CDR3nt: TGTGCCAGCAGCACCCACAGAGGTTTGAACACTGAAGCTTTCTTT

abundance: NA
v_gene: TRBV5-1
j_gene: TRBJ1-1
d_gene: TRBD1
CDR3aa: CASSGGQGNEAFF
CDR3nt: TGCGCCAGCAGCGGGGGACAGGGTAATGAAGCTTTCTTT

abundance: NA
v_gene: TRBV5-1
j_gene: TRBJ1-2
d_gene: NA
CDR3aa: CASSLNNPPPEGYTF
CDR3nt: TGCGCCAGCAGCTTGAATAACCCTCCGCCGGAGGGCTACACCTTC

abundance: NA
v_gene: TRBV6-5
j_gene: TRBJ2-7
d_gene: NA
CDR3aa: CASSYAGLVEQYF
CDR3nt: TGTGCCAGCAGTTACGCGGGCCTGGTCGAGCAGTACTTC

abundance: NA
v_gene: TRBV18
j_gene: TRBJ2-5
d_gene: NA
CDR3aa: CASSPPAEYQETQYF
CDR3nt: TGTGCCAGCTCACCTCCCGCTGAGTACCAAGAGACCCAGTACTTC

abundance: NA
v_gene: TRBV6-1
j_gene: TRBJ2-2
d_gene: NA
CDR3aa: CASSLLNTGELFF
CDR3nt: TGTGCCAGCAGCCTACTAAACACCGGGGAGCTGTTTTTT

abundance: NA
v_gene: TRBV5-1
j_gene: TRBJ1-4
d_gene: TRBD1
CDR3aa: CASSVRDRAATNEKLFF
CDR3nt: TGCGCCAGCAGTGTGCGGGACAGGGCAGCAACTAATGAAAAACTGTTTTTT

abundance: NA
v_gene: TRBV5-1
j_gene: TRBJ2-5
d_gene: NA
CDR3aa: CASSLTQGGETQYF
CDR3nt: TGCGCCAGCAGCTTGACACAGGGAGGGGAGACCCAGTACTTC

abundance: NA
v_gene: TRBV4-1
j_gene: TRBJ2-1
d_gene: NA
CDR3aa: CASSQDRQPGDEQFF
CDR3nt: TGCGCCAGCAGCCAAGATCGGCAGCCAGGGGATGAGCAGTTCTTC

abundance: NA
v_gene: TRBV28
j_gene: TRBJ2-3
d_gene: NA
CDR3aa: CASRTPQGLYTQYF
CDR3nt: TGTGCCAGCAGAACCCCCCAGGGATTATATACGCAGTATTTT

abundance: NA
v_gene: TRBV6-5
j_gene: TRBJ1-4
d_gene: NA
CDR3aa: CASGAGGRGREKLFF
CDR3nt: TGTGCCAGCGGCGCCGGTGGCAGGGGAAGAGAAAAACTGTTTTTT

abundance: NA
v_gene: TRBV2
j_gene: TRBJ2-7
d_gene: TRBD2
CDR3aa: CASSEGGSGRTYEQYF
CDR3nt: TGTGCCAGCAGTGAAGGCGGGAGCGGGAGGACCTACGAGCAGTACTTC

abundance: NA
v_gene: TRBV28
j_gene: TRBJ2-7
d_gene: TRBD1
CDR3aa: CASGRDRVYEQYF
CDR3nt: TGTGCCAGCGGACGGGACAGGGTGTACGAGCAGTACTTC

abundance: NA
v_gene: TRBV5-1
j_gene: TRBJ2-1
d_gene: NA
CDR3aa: CASSFIGETEQFF
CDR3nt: TGCGCCAGCAGCTTTATAGGGGAGACTGAGCAGTTCTTC

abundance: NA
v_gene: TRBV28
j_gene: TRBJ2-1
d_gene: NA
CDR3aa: CASNLGPGNEQFF
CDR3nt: TGTGCCAGCAACCTAGGGCCAGGGAATGAGCAGTTCTTC

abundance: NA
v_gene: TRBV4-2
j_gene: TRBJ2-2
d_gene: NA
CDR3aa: CASSHDTSNTGELFF
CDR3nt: TGTGCCAGCAGCCACGATACTTCGAACACCGGGGAGCTGTTTTTT

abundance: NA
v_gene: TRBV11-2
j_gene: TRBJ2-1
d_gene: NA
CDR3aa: CASSLHNEQFF
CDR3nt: TGTGCCAGCAGCTTGCACAATGAGCAGTTCTTC

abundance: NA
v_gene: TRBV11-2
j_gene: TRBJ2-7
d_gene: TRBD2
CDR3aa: CASSPQRDYPYEQYF
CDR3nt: TGTGCCAGCAGCCCGCAGCGGGATTACCCCTACGAGCAGTACTTC

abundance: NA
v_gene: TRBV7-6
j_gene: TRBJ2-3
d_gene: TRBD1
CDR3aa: CASSLGTGGSDTQYF
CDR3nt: TGTGCCAGCAGCTTAGGGACAGGAGGATCAGATACGCAGTATTTT

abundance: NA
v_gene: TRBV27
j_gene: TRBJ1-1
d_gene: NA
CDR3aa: CASSSRTGNTEAFF
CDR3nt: TGTGCCAGCAGTTCCCGGACGGGGAACACTGAAGCTTTCTTT

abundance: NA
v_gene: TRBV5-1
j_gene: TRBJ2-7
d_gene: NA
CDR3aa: CASSPGHYEQYF
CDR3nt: TGCGCCAGCAGCCCGGGACATTACGAGCAGTACTTC